This section outlines one T cell receptor beta chain sequence together with its context. The table came from immunoSEQ multiplex PCR; TCRdb's copy has only in-frame clones and leaves some out. The profile covers about 360,000 clones, with 70% to 90% appearing a single time and roughly 2% taken by the ten largest. V was cut by 3 bases and J by 10 bases, with 13 bases left in between. There are 13 residues in the CDR3. The germline V gene has CDR1 LGHNA and CDR2 YNFKEQ. The sample is drawn from a study of blood T cell repertoires in COVID-19. The receptor comes from a woman aged 40 to 49 with acute COVID-19. Sequencing was performed on PBMCs or T cells enriched from blood (not recorded which). The chain couples TRBV4-2 to TRBJ1-5; no clear D. This CDR3 reads CASSQQSTDPQHF. CDR3 in DNA: TGTGCCAGCAGCCAGCAGTCCACCGATCCCCAGCATTTT.